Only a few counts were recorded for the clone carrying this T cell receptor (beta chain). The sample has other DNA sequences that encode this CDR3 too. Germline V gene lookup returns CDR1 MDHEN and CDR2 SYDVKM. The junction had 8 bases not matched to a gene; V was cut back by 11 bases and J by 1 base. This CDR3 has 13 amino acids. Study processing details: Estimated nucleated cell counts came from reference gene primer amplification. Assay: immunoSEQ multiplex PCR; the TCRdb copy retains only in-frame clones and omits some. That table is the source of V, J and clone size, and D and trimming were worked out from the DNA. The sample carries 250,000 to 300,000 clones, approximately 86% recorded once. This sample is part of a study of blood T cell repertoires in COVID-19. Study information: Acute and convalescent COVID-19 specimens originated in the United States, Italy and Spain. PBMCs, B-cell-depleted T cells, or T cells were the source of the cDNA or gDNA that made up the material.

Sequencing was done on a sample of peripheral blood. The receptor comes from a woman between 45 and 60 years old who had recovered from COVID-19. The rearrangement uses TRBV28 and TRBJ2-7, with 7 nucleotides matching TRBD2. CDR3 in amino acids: CAGSSGRSYEQYF. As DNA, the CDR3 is TGTGCCGGATCTAGCGGAAGATCCTACGAGCAGTACTTC.